The 10 T cell receptor beta chains below come from one sample, sequenced in a study of identical twins. One entry per CDR3 protein results from TCRdb running MiXCR on the 5' RACE reads. Altogether 1.5 million to 2 million distinct CDR3 sequences are present, under 35% being singletons, with the ten largest covering under 0.35%. Sequences were obtained from cord blood. These receptors were obtained from a newborn girl in good health.

This clonotype was counted only a few times. V gene TRBV7-9 combines with J gene TRBJ2-7; TRBD1 is a possible D gene (6 bases). Germline V gene sequence: CDR1 SEHNR, CDR2 FQNEAQ (reference sequence). Trimming took off 1 base at V and 3 bases at J, with 16 bases between the two ends. The CDR3 runs 16 residues. CDR3 DNA sequence: TGTGCCAGCAGCTTAGAGCGTTTACAGGGAAGCTACGAGCAGTACTTC. This translates into CASSLERLQGSYEQYF.

There are a few counts of this clonotype. J is TRBJ2-1 and V is TRBV20-1; 7 bases fit TRBD1. Trimming cost V 2 bases and J 8 bases; bases outside gene matches: 3. The CDR3 sequence is 12 residues long. Germline V gene lookup returns CDR1 DFQATT and CDR2 SNEGSKA (reference sequence). CDR3 protein: CSARHQGDEQFF. DNA of the CDR3: TGCAGTGCTAGACACCAGGGGGATGAGCAGTTCTTC.

The chain employs TRBV6-2 or TRBV6-3 and TRBJ1-1; 7 nucleotides match TRBD1. The CDR3 has 17 amino acids. The ends lost 5 bases at V and 0 bases at J; junction bases unmatched: 12. Germline values: CDR1 MNHEY, CDR2 SVGEGT. Written as DNA, the CDR3 is TGTGCCAGCAGTCTCCCTTGGGGACAGCCTATGAACACTGAAGCTTTCTTT. This codes for CASSLPWGQPMNTEAFF.

This clonotype has more than one count but fewer than ten. The chain is built from TRBV6-5 and TRBJ2-7; D perhaps matches TRBD1 (6 bases). This CDR3 has 13 amino acids. Germline V gene data show CDR1 as MNHEY and CDR2 as SVGAGI. Trimming removed 5 bases at V and 4 bases at J, with 12 bases between. CDR3 protein: CASSRWGLYEQYF. For the CDR3, the DNA is TGTGCCAGCAGTCGGTGGGGGCTTTACGAGCAGTACTTC.

This clonotype was seen a few times. The chain links TRBV12-3 or TRBV12-4 to TRBJ2-1, with a possible D match to TRBD1 (5 bases). V lost 3 bases, J lost 6 bases, and 9 bases lay in between. The CDR3 length is 13 residues. CDR3 bases: TGTGCCAGCAGTTTTGGGGCCTTCAATGAGCAGTTCTTC. It yields the protein CASSFGAFNEQFF.

This clonotype was counted a few times. The V call is TRBV29-1, the J call TRBJ1-2; tentatively, D is TRBD1 (6 bases). Deletions cut 1 base from V and 1 base from J, with 16 bases between. Germline CDR1 SQVTM, CDR2 ANQGSEA. The length of the CDR3 is 16 residues. CDR3 in amino acids: CSVEGGQAPGNYGYTF. For the CDR3, the DNA is TGCAGCGTTGAAGGGGGGCAGGCCCCTGGTAACTATGGCTACACCTTC.

V gene TRBV7-2 combines with J gene TRBJ2-3; TRBD1 agrees at 8 bases. V lost 1 base, J lost 4 bases, and 7 bases stayed unmatched. CDR1 is SGHTA and CDR2 is FQGNSA in the germline V gene. The CDR3 spans 16 residues. The CDR3 region is CASSLGLDRASDTQYF. Written as DNA, the CDR3 is TGTGCCAGCAGCTTAGGGTTGGACAGGGCTTCAGATACGCAGTATTTT.

CDR3 protein: CASSQLTLVYNEQYF. The CDR3 nucleotides read TGTGCCAGCAGCCAATTGACACTAGTCTACAATGAGCAGTACTTC. The rearrangement links TRBV3-1 to TRBJ2-1; perhaps TRBD2 as D (5 bases). The last part of the DNA fits TRBJ2-7 better; the J call may be wrong. The length of the CDR3 is 15 residues. Germline CDR1 LGHDT, CDR2 YNNKEL (reference sequence).

There are a few counts of this clonotype. The chain combines TRBV3-1 with TRBJ2-1; D is unclear. Trimming stripped 4 bases from V and 5 bases from J, with 9 bases between. There are 13 residues in the CDR3. Germline CDR1 is LGHDT and CDR2 is YNNKEL (reference sequence). CDR3 in amino acids: CASSPEVDNEQFF. As DNA, the CDR3 is TGTGCCAGCAGCCCTGAAGTCGACAATGAGCAGTTCTTC.

This clonotype was counted many times. The chain has TRBV10-3 and TRBJ2-7; 8 nucleotides line up with TRBD2. V lost 4 bases to trimming and J lost 7 bases; unmatched junction nucleotides: 3. The CDR3 runs to 12 residues. Per the germline V gene, CDR1 is ENHRY and CDR2 is SYGVKD. DNA for the CDR3: TGTGCCATCAGTGGTACTAGCGGAGAGCAGTACTTC. Encoded protein: CAISGTSGEQYF.